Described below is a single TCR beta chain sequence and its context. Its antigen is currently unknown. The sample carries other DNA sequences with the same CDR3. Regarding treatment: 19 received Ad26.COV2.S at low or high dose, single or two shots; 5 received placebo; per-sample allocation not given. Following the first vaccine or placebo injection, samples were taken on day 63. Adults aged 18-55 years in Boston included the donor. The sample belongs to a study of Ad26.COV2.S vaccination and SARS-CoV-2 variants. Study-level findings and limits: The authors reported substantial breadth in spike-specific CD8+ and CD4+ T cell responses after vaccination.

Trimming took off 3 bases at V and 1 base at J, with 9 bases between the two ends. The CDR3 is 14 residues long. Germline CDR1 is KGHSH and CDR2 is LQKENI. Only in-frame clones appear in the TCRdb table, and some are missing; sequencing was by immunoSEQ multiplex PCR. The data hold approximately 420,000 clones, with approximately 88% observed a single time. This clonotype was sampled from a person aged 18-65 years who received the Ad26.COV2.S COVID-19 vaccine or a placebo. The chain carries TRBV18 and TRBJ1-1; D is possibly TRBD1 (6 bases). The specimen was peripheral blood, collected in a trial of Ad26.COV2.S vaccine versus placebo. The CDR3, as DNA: TGTGCCAGCTCACCCCAGGGGACGAACACTGAAGCTTTCTTT. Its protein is CASSPQGTNTEAFF.